A single sample gave rise to the 6 T cell receptor beta chains below, sequenced in a study of blood T cell repertoires in COVID-19. The table came from immunoSEQ multiplex PCR; TCRdb's copy has only in-frame clones and leaves some out. The data contain roughly 400,000 clones, approximately 90% of them seen just once; the ten biggest clones take up roughly 9.4%. The material sequenced was PBMCs or T cells enriched from blood (not recorded which). All receptors come from a woman aged 45-60 years who had recovered from COVID-19.

Note on this clone: Other DNA sequences from this sample encode an identical CDR3 as well. The J gene is TRBJ1-1, the V gene TRBV18; D uncertain. This CDR3 comprises 13 residues. Trimming left V 6 bases short and J 1 base short, with 9 bases between. Per the germline V gene, CDR1 is KGHSH and CDR2 is LQKENI. As DNA, the CDR3 is TGTGCCAGCTCCCCAACAGAGAACACTGAAGCTTTCTTT. Its translation is CASSPTENTEAFF.

This clone was found once. This chain connects TRBV11-1 to TRBJ1-1, with D perhaps TRBD1 (5 bases). The CDR3 has 15 residues. Germline CDR1 is SGHAT and CDR2 is FQDESV (reference sequence). Trimming removed 3 bases from V and 4 bases from J, with 15 bases in between. The CDR3 loop is CASSLGEVTVTEAFF. The CDR3 DNA is TGTGCCAGCAGCTTGGGGGAGGTAACAGTCACTGAAGCTTTCTTT.

This clone appeared once. The chain combines TRBV7-9 with TRBJ1-1, with a weak D call TRBD1 (5 bases). Germline loops: CDR1 SEHNR, CDR2 FQNEAQ (reference sequence). Trimming pared 5 bases from V and 10 bases from J, leaving 17 bases between. The CDR3 extends over 13 amino acids. The CDR3 region is CASSQHTNGGAFF. CDR3 coding DNA: TGTGCCAGCAGCCAACACACTAACGGGGGAGCTTTCTTT.

The V gene is TRBV18, the J gene TRBJ1-2; possible D gene TRBD1, 5 bases. CDR3 length: 15 residues. In germline, CDR1 is KGHSH, CDR2 LQKENI. V gave up 0 bases and J gave up 4 bases, with 12 bases separating them. The CDR3 loop reads CASSPPGGTGYGYTF. The CDR3 nucleotides read TGTGCCAGCTCACCACCGGGGGGGACCGGCTATGGCTACACCTTC.

This chain links TRBV9 with TRBJ1-2; 7 bases are a match to TRBD1. CDR3 length: 16 amino acids. Per germline, CDR1 SGDLS and CDR2 YYNGEE. Unmatched junction bases numbered 9, after V lost 0 bases and J lost 4 bases. This CDR3 reads CASSVEVRGQIYGYTF. Written as DNA, the CDR3 is TGTGCCAGCAGCGTAGAAGTCCGGGGACAGATCTATGGCTACACCTTC.

Written as DNA, the CDR3 is TGTGCCACCAGTGACAGGCGCCACACCGGGGAGCTGTTTTTT. The encoded protein is CATSDRRHTGELFF. The chain links TRBV24-1 to TRBJ2-2, with D unclear. The CDR3 contains 14 residues. Germline loops: CDR1 KGHDR, CDR2 SFDVKD. V lost 4 bases, J lost 3 bases, and 8 bases lay in between.